This TCR beta chain comes out of a study of blood T cell repertoires in COVID-19 (dated by TCRdb to 2018 to 2020). With regard to the full study: Samples from collaborators originated in the United States, Italy and Spain and spanned both the acute and convalescent phases of COVID-19. Where HLA class I and class II types were available, the types were taken from metadata supplied by the sample provider, not from assay-based typing. The dataset comprised deeply sampled blood TCRbeta repertoires from subjects exposed to, actively infected with, or recovered from COVID-19. A freely available public database, intended as a resource for researchers studying the immune response to SARS-CoV-2, is where the repertoires were released. The samples were drawn from two sources: the first 160 participants of the ongoing ImmuneRACE study, and over 1,000 subjects contributed by 6 global collaborators. Nearly every sample came with metadata listing a de-identified subject ID, COVID-19 status, age in years and sex. The material from the prospective study consisted of cDNA or gDNA derived from T cells, B-cell-depleted T cells, or PBMCs.

This clone was observed a few times. The antigen it binds to is not known. The input lacks base qualities; no much larger clone sits a single base away. Including cysteine and phenylalanine, the CDR3 has 14 amino acids. This entry keeps only the CDR3 DNA: 42 bases, framed from base 1. Sequences MDHEN (CDR1) and SYDVKM (CDR2) are obtained from the germline V gene. The germline V and J ends show losses of 6 bases and 10 bases respectively, and no gene match explains 7 bases of the junction. TCRbeta CDR3 regions were amplified from genomic DNA using the immunoSEQ Assay, a bias-controlled multiplex PCR. For the original study's pipeline: Within the assay, amplification of reference gene primers was used to estimate how many nucleated cells each sample contained. Sequence reads were collapsed and filtered to measure the absolute abundance of every unique TCRbeta CDR3 rearrangement. For each sample, productive Simpson clonality was calculated by taking the square root of Simpson's diversity index across productive rearrangements. The table comes from immuneACCESS by way of TCRdb, which keeps in-frame sequences with V and J called. Part of the clones is missing from these tables; in studies checked, under half for an unresolved V gene and the rest for unknown reasons. V and J calls and clone size are given by that table; D and trimming were obtained from the DNA. The sample data list around 250,000 clones, and 75% to 95% of these were observed just once. The ten largest clones add up to approximately 3% of the sample.

In the prospective study, participants were about 18 to 100 years old, resided in about two dozen geographic areas of the United States, and were enrolled through a virtual design. To assign participants to cohorts, the prospective study relied on clinical history that participants themselves reported in a screening survey and a study questionnaire. Exposed participants were defined as having been in contact with someone with a PCR-confirmed or clinician-diagnosed COVID-19 case within 2 weeks of study entry. Each participant in the prospective study had whole blood, serum and a nasopharyngeal or oropharyngeal swab collected by mobile phlebotomists. Additional blood draws and questionnaires over a 2-month period could optionally be provided by prospective study participants. Prospective study blood samples were shipped either frozen or at room temperature before DNA extraction. On the study overall, not on this receptor specifically: Clinical and demographic metadata were provided uncurated, with the amount varying by source and participant.

The chain was built from TRBV28 and TRBJ1-4, and 11 bases in between align with TRBD1. The source is a middle-aged man who had been exposed to COVID-19. The sample was PBMCs or T cells enriched from blood (not recorded which). The CDR3 corresponds to CASSRGQGVGKLFF. At the DNA level, the sequence is TGTGCCAGCAGCCGGGGACAGGGGGTAGGAAAACTGTTTTTT.